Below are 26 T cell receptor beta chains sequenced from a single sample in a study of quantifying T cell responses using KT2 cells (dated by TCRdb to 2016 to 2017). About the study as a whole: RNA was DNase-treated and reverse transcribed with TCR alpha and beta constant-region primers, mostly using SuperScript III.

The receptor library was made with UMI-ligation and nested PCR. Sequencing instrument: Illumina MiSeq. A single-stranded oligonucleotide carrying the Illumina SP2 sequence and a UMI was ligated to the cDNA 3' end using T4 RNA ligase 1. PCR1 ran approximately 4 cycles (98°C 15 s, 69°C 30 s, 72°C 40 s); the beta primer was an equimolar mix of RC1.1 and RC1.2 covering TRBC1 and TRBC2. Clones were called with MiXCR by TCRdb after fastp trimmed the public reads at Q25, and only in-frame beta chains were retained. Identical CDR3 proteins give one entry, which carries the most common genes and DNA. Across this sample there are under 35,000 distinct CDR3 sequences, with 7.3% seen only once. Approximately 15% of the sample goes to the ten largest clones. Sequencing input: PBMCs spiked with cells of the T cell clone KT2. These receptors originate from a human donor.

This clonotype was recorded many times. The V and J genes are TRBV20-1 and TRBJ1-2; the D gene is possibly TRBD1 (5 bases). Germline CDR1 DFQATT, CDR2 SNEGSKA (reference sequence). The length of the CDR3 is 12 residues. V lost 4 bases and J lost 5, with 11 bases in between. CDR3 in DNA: TGCAGTGCTACGGGGCAGCGATATGGCTACACCTTC. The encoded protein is CSATGQRYGYTF.

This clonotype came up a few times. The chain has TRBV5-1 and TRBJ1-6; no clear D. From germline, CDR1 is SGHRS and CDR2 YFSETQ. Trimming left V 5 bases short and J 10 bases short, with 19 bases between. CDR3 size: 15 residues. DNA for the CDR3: TGCGCCAGCAGAATGAATCAGCTGGTCGAGTCACCCCTCCACTTT. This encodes CASRMNQLVESPLHF.

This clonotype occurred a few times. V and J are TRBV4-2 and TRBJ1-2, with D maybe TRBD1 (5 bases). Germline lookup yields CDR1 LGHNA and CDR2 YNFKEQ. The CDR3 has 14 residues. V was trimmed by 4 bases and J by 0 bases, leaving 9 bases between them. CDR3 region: CASSRDQANYGYTF. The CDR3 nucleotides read TGTGCCAGCAGCCGGGACCAGGCTAACTATGGCTACACCTTC.

CDR3: CASSYVEAGANVLTF. CDR3 nucleotide sequence: TGTGCCAGCAGTTACGTGGAGGCTGGGGCCAACGTCCTGACTTTC. The genes are TRBV6-5 and TRBJ2-6; D may be TRBD2 (5 bases). The germline V gene encodes CDR1 MNHEY and CDR2 SVGAGI. V lost 2 bases, J lost 2 bases, and 7 bases lay in between. The CDR3 totals 15 residues.

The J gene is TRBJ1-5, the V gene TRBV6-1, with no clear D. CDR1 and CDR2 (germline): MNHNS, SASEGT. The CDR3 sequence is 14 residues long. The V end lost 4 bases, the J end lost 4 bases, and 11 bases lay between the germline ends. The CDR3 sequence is CASSVTDGNQPQHF. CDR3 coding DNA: TGTGCCAGCAGTGTAACTGACGGAAATCAGCCCCAGCATTTT.

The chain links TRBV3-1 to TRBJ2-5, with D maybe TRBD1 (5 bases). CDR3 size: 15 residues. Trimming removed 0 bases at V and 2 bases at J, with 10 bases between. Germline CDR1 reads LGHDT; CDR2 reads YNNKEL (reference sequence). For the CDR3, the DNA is TGTGCCAGCAGCCAAGATGGGGCGAGGCAAGAGACCCAGTACTTC. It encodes CASSQDGARQETQYF.

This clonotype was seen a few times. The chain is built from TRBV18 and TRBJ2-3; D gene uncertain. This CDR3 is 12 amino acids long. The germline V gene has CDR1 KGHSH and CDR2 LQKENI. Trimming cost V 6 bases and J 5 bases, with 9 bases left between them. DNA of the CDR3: TGTGCCAGCTCTACGATTAGAGATACGCAGTATTTT. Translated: CASSTIRDTQYF.

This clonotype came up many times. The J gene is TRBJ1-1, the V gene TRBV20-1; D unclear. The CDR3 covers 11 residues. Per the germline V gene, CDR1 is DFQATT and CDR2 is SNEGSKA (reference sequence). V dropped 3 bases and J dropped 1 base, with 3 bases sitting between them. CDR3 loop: CSARGNTEAFF. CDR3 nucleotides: TGCAGTGCTAGGGGGAACACTGAAGCTTTCTTT.

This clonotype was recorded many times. The CDR3 bases are TGCAGTGCTTTGGGGCAGGGGGGTCGCCAGCCCCAGCATTTT. It specifies CSALGQGGRQPQHF. The V call is TRBV20-1, the J call TRBJ1-5; 7 nucleotides line up with TRBD1. V dropped 5 bases and J dropped 7; count of bases not matched to a gene: 11. This CDR3 region has 14 residues. Germline lookup yields CDR1 DFQATT and CDR2 SNEGSKA (reference sequence).

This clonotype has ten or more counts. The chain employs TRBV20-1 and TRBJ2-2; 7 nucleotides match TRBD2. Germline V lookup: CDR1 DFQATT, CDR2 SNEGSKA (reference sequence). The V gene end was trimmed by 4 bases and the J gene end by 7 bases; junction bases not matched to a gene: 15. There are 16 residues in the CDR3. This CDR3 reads CSAIRLGGASNGELFF. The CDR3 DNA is TGCAGTGCTATACGGTTGGGAGGGGCCTCGAACGGGGAGCTGTTTTTT.

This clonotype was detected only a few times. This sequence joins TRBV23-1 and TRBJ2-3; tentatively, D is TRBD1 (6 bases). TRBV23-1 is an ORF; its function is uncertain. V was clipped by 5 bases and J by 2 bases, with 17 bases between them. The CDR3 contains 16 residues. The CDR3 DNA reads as TGCGCCAGCAGTAGTCCCCGTTGGACAGCCACAGATACGCAGTATTTT. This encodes CASSSPRWTATDTQYF.

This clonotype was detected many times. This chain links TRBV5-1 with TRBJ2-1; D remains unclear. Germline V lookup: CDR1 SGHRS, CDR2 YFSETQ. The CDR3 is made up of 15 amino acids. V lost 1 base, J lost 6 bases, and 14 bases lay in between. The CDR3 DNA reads TGCGCCAGCAGCTTGTACCCCAAGACGTCCAATGAGCAGTTCTTC. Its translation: CASSLYPKTSNEQFF.

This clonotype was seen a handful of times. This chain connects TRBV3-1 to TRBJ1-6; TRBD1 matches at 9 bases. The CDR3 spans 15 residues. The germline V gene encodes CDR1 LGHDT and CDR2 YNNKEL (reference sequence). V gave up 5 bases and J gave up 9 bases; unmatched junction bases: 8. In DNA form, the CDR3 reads TGTGCCAGCAGCGTGGGACAGGGAATGTCTTCACCCCTCCACTTT. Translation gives CASSVGQGMSSPLHF. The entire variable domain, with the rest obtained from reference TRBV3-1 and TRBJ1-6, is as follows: DTAVSQTPKYLVTQMGNDKSIKCEQNLGHDTMYWYKQDSKKFLKIMFSYNNKELIINETVPNRFSPKSPDKAHLNLHINSLELGDSAVYFCASSVGQGMSSPLHFGNGTRLTVT.

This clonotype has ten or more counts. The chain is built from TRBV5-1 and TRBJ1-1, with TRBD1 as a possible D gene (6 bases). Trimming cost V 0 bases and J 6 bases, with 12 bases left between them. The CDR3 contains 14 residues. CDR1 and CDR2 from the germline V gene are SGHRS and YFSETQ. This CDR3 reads CASSLGQGIAEAFF. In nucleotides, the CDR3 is TGCGCCAGCAGCTTGGGGCAGGGGATCGCTGAAGCTTTCTTT.

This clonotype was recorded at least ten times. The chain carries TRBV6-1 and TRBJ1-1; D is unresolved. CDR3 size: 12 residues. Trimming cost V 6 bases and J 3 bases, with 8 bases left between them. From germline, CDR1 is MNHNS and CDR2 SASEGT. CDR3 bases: TGTGCCAGCAGGGTTATCGACACTGAAGCTTTCTTT. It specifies CASRVIDTEAFF.

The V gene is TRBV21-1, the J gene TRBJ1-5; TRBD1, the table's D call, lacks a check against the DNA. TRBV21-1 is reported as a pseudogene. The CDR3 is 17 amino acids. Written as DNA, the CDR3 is TGTGCCAGCAGTCCGGACAGGGGGGGGGGAAGCAATCAGCCCCAGCATTTT. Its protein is CASSPDRGGGSNQPQHF.

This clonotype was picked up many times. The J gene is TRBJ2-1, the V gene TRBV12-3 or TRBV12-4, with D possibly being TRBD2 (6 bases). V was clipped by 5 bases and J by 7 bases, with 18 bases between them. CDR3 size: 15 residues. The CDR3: CASSLSAGGRNEQFF. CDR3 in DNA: TGTGCCAGCAGTCTCTCGGCCGGGGGAAGGAATGAGCAGTTCTTC.

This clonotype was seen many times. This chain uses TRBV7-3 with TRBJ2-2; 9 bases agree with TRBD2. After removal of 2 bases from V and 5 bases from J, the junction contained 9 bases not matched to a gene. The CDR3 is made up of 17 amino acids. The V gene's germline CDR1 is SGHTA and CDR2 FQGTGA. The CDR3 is CASSLDLREGSTGELFF. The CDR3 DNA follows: TGTGCCAGCAGCTTAGATCTGCGGGAGGGCTCTACCGGGGAGCTGTTTTTT.

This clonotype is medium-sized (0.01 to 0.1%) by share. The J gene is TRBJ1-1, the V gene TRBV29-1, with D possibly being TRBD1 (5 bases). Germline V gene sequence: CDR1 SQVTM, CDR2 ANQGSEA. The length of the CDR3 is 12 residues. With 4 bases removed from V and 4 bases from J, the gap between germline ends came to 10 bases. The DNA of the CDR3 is TGCAGCGTTGCAGGGTCCCCCACTGAAGCTTTCTTT. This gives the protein CSVAGSPTEAFF. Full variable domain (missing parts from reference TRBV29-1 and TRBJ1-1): SAVISQKPSRDICQRGTSLTIQCQVDSQVTMMFWYRQQPGQSLTLIATANQGSEATYESGFVIDKFPISRPNLTFSTLTVSNMSPEDSSIYLCSVAGSPTEAFFGQGTRLTVV.

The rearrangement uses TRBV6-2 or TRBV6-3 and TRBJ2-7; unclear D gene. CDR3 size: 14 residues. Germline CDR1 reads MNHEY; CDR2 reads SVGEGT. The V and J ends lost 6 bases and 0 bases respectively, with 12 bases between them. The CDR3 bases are TGTGCCAGCAGGCCTGACGGTGGCTCCTACGAGCAGTACTTC. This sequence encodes CASRPDGGSYEQYF.

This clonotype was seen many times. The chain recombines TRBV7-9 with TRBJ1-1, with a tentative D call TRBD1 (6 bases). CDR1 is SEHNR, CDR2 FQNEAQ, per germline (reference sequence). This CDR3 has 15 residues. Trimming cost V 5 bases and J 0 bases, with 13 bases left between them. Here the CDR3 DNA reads TGTGCCAGCAGCCCTAGACAGGCCATGAACACTGAAGCTTTCTTT. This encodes CASSPRQAMNTEAFF.

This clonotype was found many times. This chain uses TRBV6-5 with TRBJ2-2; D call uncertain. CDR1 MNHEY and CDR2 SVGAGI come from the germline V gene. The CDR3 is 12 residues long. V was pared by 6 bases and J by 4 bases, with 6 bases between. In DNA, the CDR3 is TGTGCCAGCAGACGTAGCACCGGGGAGCTGTTTTTT. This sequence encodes CASRRSTGELFF.

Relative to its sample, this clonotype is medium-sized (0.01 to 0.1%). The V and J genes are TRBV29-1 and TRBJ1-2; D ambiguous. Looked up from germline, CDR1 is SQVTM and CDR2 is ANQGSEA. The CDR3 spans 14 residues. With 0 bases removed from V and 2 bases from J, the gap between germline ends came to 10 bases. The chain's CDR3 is CSVEDGVGNYGYTF. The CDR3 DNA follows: TGCAGCGTTGAAGATGGCGTAGGGAACTATGGCTACACCTTC.

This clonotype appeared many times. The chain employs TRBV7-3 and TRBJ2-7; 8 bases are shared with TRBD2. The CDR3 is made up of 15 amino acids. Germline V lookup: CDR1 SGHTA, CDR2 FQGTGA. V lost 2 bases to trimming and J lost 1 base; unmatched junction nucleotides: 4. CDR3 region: CASSLDSGNSYEQYF. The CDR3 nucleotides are TGTGCCAGCAGCTTAGATAGCGGGAATTCCTACGAGCAGTACTTC.

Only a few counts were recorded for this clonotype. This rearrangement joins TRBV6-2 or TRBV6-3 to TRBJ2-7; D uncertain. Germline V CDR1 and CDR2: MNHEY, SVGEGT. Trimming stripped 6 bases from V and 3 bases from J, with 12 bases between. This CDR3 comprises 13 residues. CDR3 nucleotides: TGTGCCAGCAGCCCGGACGTAGTCTACGAGCAGTACTTC. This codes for CASSPDVVYEQYF.

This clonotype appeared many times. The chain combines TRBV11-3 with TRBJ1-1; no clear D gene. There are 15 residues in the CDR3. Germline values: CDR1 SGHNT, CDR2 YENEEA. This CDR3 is CSHTPTPRGNTEAFF. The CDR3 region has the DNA TGTTCCCACACCCCAACCCCGCGGGGAAACACTGAAGCTTTCTTT.